This T cell receptor (beta chain) was recovered during a study of cytomegalovirus exposure and HLA in healthy donors. With 60 Vbeta and 13 Jbeta primers, the PCR was carried out. The data were produced by immunoSEQ multiplex PCR, yet TCRdb's version contains in-frame clones alone and is incomplete. Among over 70,000 clones, roughly 74% were seen once, and the ten largest hold roughly 11%. With respect to this clone: The antigen is not known.

Trimming cost V 0 bases and J 7 bases, with 9 bases left between them. CDR3 size: 13 residues. CDR1 is SGHTA, CDR2 FQGNSA, per germline. Study-level results: More than 150 TCR beta chains were listed as cytomegalovirus-associated. One variant, a missense change in DCLRE1C, was linked in a later analysis to TCR beta V- and J-gene trimming. Accurate HLA-A and HLA-B prediction from TCR beta sequences was reported for most subjects. Because they were indistinguishable, some V segments, including TRBV6-2 and TRBV6-3, were excluded.

This receptor was obtained from a human donor in good health. The specimen sequenced was PBMCs. This chain uses TRBV7-2 with TRBJ1-1, with D hard to call. This CDR3 reads CASSLARGNEAFF. The CDR3 bases are TGTGCCAGCAGCTTAGCGCGAGGGAATGAAGCTTTCTTT.